Shown below are 16 T cell receptor beta chains from a single sample sequenced in a study of cytomegalovirus exposure and HLA in healthy donors. With 60 Vbeta and 13 Jbeta primers, the PCR was carried out. Using immunoSEQ multiplex PCR, the repertoire was profiled, and TCRdb retains in-frame clones only, with some absent. The sample yields under 250,000 clones, approximately 83% seen once. The sample taken for sequencing was PBMCs. These receptors were collected from a woman aged 45-65 years in good health and CMV-seropositive.

This chain uses TRBV5-6 with TRBJ2-2; 7 bases are a match to TRBD2. Losses at the gene ends were 6 bases for V and 3 bases for J; bases not matched to a gene: 11. Looked up from germline, CDR1 is SGHDT and CDR2 is YYEEEE. This CDR3 spans 16 amino acids. CDR3 loop: CASTPITGGYTGELFF. As DNA, the CDR3 is TGTGCCAGCACCCCAATCACGGGGGGATACACCGGGGAGCTGTTTTTT.

The V and J genes are TRBV10-2 and TRBJ2-7; 14 bases fit TRBD2. The germline CDR1 and CDR2 sequences are WSHSY and SAAADI. The CDR3 extends over 14 amino acids. Trimming at V came to 2 bases and at J to 10 bases, leaving 4 bases not matched to a gene. CDR3 DNA: TGCGCCAGCAGTGAGGGACTAGCGGGGGGAGTACAGTACTTC. Translated, it gives CASSEGLAGGVQYF.

This chain links TRBV7-9 with TRBJ2-1; 10 bases match TRBD2. The ends lost 5 bases at V and 4 bases at J; junction bases unmatched: 2. The CDR3 spans 14 residues. From germline, CDR1 is SEHNR and CDR2 FQNEAQ (reference sequence). The CDR3 is CASSPSGGYNEQFF. DNA of the CDR3: TGTGCCAGCAGCCCTAGCGGGGGTTACAATGAGCAGTTCTTC. Combining the CDR3 with reference TRBV7-9 and TRBJ2-1 gives the whole variable domain DTGVSQNPRHKITKRGQNVTFRCDPISEHNRLYWYRQTLGQGPEFLTYFQNEAQLEKSRLLSDRFSAERPKGSFSTLEIQRTEQGDSAMYLCASSPSGGYNEQFFGPGTRLTVL.

The J gene is TRBJ1-5, the V gene TRBV2; D may be TRBD1 (5 bases). The germline gives CDR1 SNHLY, CDR2 FYNNEI. CDR3 length: 15 amino acids. V lost 6 bases, J lost 0 bases, and 12 bases lay in between. This chain's CDR3 is CASRKDILSNQPQHF. The CDR3 DNA reads TGTGCCAGCAGGAAGGACATACTTAGCAATCAGCCCCAGCATTTT. Full variable domain (rest looked up from reference TRBV2 and TRBJ1-5): EPEVTQTPSHQVTQMGQEVILRCVPISNHLYFYWYRQILGQKVEFLVSFYNNEISEKSEIFDDQFSVERPDGSNFTLKIRSTKLEDSAMYFCASRKDILSNQPQHFGDGTRLSIL.

The chain links TRBV25-1 to TRBJ1-2; 8 bases align to TRBD1. Germline-derived CDR1 and CDR2 are MGHDK and SYGVNS. The CDR3 is 16 residues long. V trimming: 3 bases; J trimming: 4 bases; junction bases outside the gene matches: 10. In DNA form, the CDR3 reads TGTGCCAGCAGTGACCCCCTGGGACAGGTGACCTATGGCTACACCTTC. Translation gives CASSDPLGQVTYGYTF.

The chain joins TRBV5-4 to TRBJ1-2; TRBD1 matches 8 bases. This CDR3 region has 15 residues. Germline CDR1 reads SGHNT; CDR2 reads YYREEE (reference sequence). V dropped 0 bases and J dropped 4; count of bases not matched to a gene: 5. The CDR3 bases are TGTGCCAGCAGCTTGGACTTAGGACAGGGCTATGGCTACACCTTC. This encodes CASSLDLGQGYGYTF. The full variable domain, its missing parts supplied by reference TRBV5-4 and TRBJ1-2, is ETGVTQSPTHLIKTRGQQVTLRCSSQSGHNTVSWYQQALGQGPQFIFQYYREEENGRGNFPPRFSGLQFPNYSSELNVNALELDDSALYLCASSLDLGQGYGYTFGSGTRLTVV.

This clone occurred once. The chain combines TRBV6-6 with TRBJ1-1; D is undetermined. This CDR3 region has 14 residues. Between the trimmed V and J ends, which lost 6 bases and 7 bases, there was a span of 18 bases. Germline-derived CDR1 and CDR2 are MNHNY and SVGAGI (reference sequence). CDR3 residues: CASRPPTADFEAFF. CDR3 nucleotide sequence: TGTGCCAGCAGACCCCCCACAGCAGATTTTGAAGCTTTCTTT.

The chain uses TRBV2 and TRBJ1-1; 8 bases are shared with TRBD1. The germline CDR1 and CDR2 sequences are SNHLY and FYNNEI. This CDR3 contains 14 residues. Trimming took 6 bases from V and 10 from J; bases not matched to a gene: 13. The CDR3 coding sequence is TGTGCCAGCAGGCAACAGGGGGGAGATCAAGGAGCTTTCTTT. It encodes CASRQQGGDQGAFF.

The chain combines TRBV7-2 with TRBJ1-4; D is unresolved. The germline gives CDR1 SGHTA, CDR2 FQGNSA. Trimming removed 4 bases at V and 6 bases at J, with 9 bases between. The CDR3 has 13 amino acids. CDR3 loop: CASSSRIDEKLFF. The CDR3 nucleotides are TGTGCCAGCAGCTCGAGGATCGATGAAAAACTGTTTTTT.

The gene calls are TRBV7-3 and TRBJ2-6; no clear D gene. There are 13 residues in the CDR3. Germline CDR1 is SGHTA and CDR2 is FQGTGA. V lost 5 bases to trimming and J lost 1 base, with 3 bases between them. In DNA, the CDR3 is TGTGCCAGCAGCCCTTCTGGGGCCAACGTCCTGACTTTC. Protein product: CASSPSGANVLTF.

This chain's CDR3 is CASRPGQGAIKLFF. The DNA of the CDR3 is TGCGCCAGCAGACCGGGACAGGGGGCGATAAAACTGTTTTTT. The chain uses TRBV5-1 and TRBJ1-4, with 12 bases lining up with TRBD1. Germline loops: CDR1 SGHRS, CDR2 YFSETQ. V gave up 5 bases and J gave up 10 bases; unmatched junction bases: 6. The CDR3 length is 14 residues.

Concerning this clone itself: At one boundary the junction diverges from the germline segment, which might be a read error. The V gene is TRBV7-2, the J gene TRBJ1-5; D possibly corresponds to TRBD1 (6 bases). Germline CDR1 SGHTA, CDR2 FQGNSA. The CDR3 spans 15 residues. Written as DNA, the CDR3 is TGTGCCAGCAGCCTTATGGGACACCGCAATCAGTCCCAGCATTTT. This codes for CASSLMGHRNQSQHF.

This chain uses TRBV29-1 with TRBJ1-4; the D is unclear. The germline V and J ends were trimmed by 0 bases and 7 bases, with 21 bases remaining between them. The CDR3 has 17 amino acids. Germline CDR1 and CDR2: SQVTM and ANQGSEA. DNA for the CDR3: TGCAGCGTTGAAGAGGGGAGAGGGCCGGGAGTCGGTGAAAAACTGTTTTTT. Its protein is CSVEEGRGPGVGEKLFF.

The V and J genes are TRBV27 and TRBJ1-2, with TRBD1 as a possible D gene (6 bases). This CDR3 region has 11 residues. Germline V gene data show CDR1 as MNHEY and CDR2 as SMNVEV (reference sequence). Trimming took 9 bases from V and 3 from J, leaving 8 bases between them. CDR3 residues: CASGQYYGYTF. In nucleotides, the CDR3 is TGTGCCAGTGGACAGTACTATGGCTACACCTTC.

The V call is TRBV4-1, the J call TRBJ2-7; 9 bases align to TRBD1. This CDR3 is 15 amino acids long. Germline CDR1 and CDR2: MGHRA and YSYEKL. Trimming took 1 base from V and 7 from J; bases not matched to a gene: 8. CDR3 DNA: TGCGCCAGCAGCCAAGTCGGGGACAGGGTGCGAGAGCAGTACTTC. It yields the protein CASSQVGDRVREQYF.

The chain's CDR3 is CASSLSLGGGSYNEQFF. CDR3 DNA: TGTGCCAGCTCCTTATCTCTTGGCGGGGGGTCCTACAATGAGCAGTTCTTC. The chain has TRBV18 and TRBJ2-1, with TRBD2 matching 8 bases. V trimming: 6 bases; J trimming: 1 base; junction bases outside the gene matches: 11. CDR3 length: 17 amino acids. Per germline, CDR1 KGHSH and CDR2 LQKENI. The full variable domain, completed using reference TRBV18 and TRBJ2-1, is NAGVMQNPRHLVRRRGQEARLRCSPMKGHSHVYWYRQLPEEGLKFMVYLQKENIIDESGMPKERFSAEFPKEGPSILRIQQVVRGDSAAYFCASSLSLGGGSYNEQFFGPGTRLTVL.